The subject of this entry is one T cell receptor beta chain. Its target is not known. The data originate from a study of cytomegalovirus exposure and HLA in healthy donors. PCR involved 60 Vbeta and 13 Jbeta primers. Only in-frame clones appear in the TCRdb table, and some are missing; sequencing was by immunoSEQ multiplex PCR. The table shows tens of thousands of clones, with around 73% occurring only once. Germline loops: CDR1 LNHDA, CDR2 SQIVND (reference sequence). The CDR3 has 15 amino acids. V lost 3 bases to trimming and J lost 4 bases; unmatched junction nucleotides: 5. Overall study results and limits: Likely technical artifact: a cluster of highly shared sequence variants. Trimming of TCR beta V- and J-genes showed a link, identified in a later analysis, to a missense DCLRE1C variant. Indistinguishability led to the exclusion of some V segments, TRBV6-2 and TRBV6-3 included.

This chain connects TRBV19 to TRBJ2-3; 9 bases align to TRBD2. The sample consisted of PBMCs. The receptor was derived from a woman aged 40 to 50 in good health and CMV-seronegative. This CDR3 reads CASSISGRVADTQYF. CDR3 nucleotide sequence: TGTGCCAGTAGTATTAGCGGGAGAGTCGCAGATACGCAGTATTTT.